Listed below are T cell receptor beta chains from one sample, sequenced in a study of cytomegalovirus exposure and HLA in healthy donors. Libraries were prepared by immunoSEQ multiplex PCR; TCRdb keeps only in-frame clonotypes and omits some of them. Of some 150,000 clones in the sample, 55% to 80% were seen once. The sample comprised PBMCs. These receptors were collected from an older woman in good health and CMV-seropositive. Each CDR3 is given with its conserved first and last residue. The D gene is left open where the match is weak. A row's size may be missing; if present it is once, few, many or a size class.

TRBV9,-,TRBJ2-3,TRBD2,TGTGCCAGCAGCAATCTAGCGGGCACAGATACGCAGTATTTT,CASSNLAGTDTQYF
TRBV4-3,-,TRBJ1-3,TRBD1,TGCGCCAGCAGCCAATCGTATACAGGGGAAAACACCATATATTTT,CASSQSYTGENTIYF
TRBV29-1,-,TRBJ1-1,TRBD1,TGCAGCGTTGTACCGACAGGGATTAACACTGAAGCTTTCTTT,CSVVPTGINTEAFF
TRBV7-2,-,TRBJ2-3,TRBD1,TGTGCCAGCAGCTTACTGACAGGGGGGCTCACAGATACGCAGTATTTT,CASSLLTGGLTDTQYF
TRBV7-2,-,TRBJ2-7,TRBD2,TGTGCCAGCAGCCCCCGGACTAGCGGGACCGAGCAGTACTTC,CASSPRTSGTEQYF
TRBV7-2,few,TRBJ2-2,-,TGTGCCAGCAGCCTTCTAGCGCTTTCGAACACCGGGGAGCTGTTTTTT,CASSLLALSNTGELFF
TRBV4-2,-,TRBJ1-2,TRBD1,TGTGCCAGCAGCCCCATGGGACAGGGAAATGGCTACACCTTC,CASSPMGQGNGYTF
TRBV2,few,TRBJ2-7,TRBD2,TGTGCCAGCAGTGGTTGGACTAGCGGGAGGGCGGGCGAGCAGTACTTC,CASSGWTSGRAGEQYF
TRBV7-9,-,TRBJ1-2,-,TGTGCCAGCAGCTTACAGGGCGGTGGCTATGGCTACACCTTC,CASSLQGGGYGYTF
TRBV4-1,-,TRBJ2-3,TRBD2,TGCGCCAGCAGCCGATTAGCGGGAGGGAGCACAGATACGCAGTATTTT,CASSRLAGGSTDTQYF
TRBV28,-,TRBJ2-1,TRBD2,TGTGCCAGCAGCTCAGGGACTAGCGGGAGGATGAGCTCCTACAATGAGCAGTTCTTC,CASSSGTSGRMSSYNEQFF
TRBV5-1,-,TRBJ2-7,TRBD1,TGCGCCAGCAGCCCCGGGGACAGAGGCGAGCAGTACTTC,CASSPGDRGEQYF
TRBV7-6,-,TRBJ1-2,-,TGTGCCAGCAGCTTAGGGCAGGACTATGGCTACACCTTC,CASSLGQDYGYTF
TRBV5-4,-,TRBJ1-2,-,TGTGCCAGCAGCTCCTGGGGGCTCTATGGCTACACCTTC,CASSSWGLYGYTF
TRBV2,-,TRBJ1-1,TRBD1,TGTGCCAGCACCAACTCCAGGGGGGTGGGCACTGAAGCTTTCTTT,CASTNSRGVGTEAFF
TRBV7-9,-,TRBJ2-5,TRBD2,TGTGCCAGCAGCACCCGGACTAGCGGGAGTGAGACCCAGTACTTC,CASSTRTSGSETQYF
TRBV15,-,TRBJ2-1,-,TGTGCCACCAGCAGGGAGGGATCCTACAATGAGCAGTTCTTC,CATSREGSYNEQFF
TRBV7-2,-,TRBJ2-1,TRBD2,TGTGCCAGCAGCTTAACTAGCGGGACCCTCAATGAGCAGTTCTTC,CASSLTSGTLNEQFF
TRBV28,-,TRBJ1-4,TRBD1,TGTGCCAGCACCTTTACCCTTACGGGGCAGGGGGGAACTAATGAAAAACTGTTTTTT,CASTFTLTGQGGTNEKLFF
TRBV7-6,-,TRBJ2-7,TRBD2,TGTGCCAGCAGCTCCGAGAGCGGGGCTTCCTACGAGCAGTACTTC,CASSSESGASYEQYF
TRBV2,few,TRBJ1-1,TRBD1,TGTGCCAGCAGGACAGGGTACCTCGCTTTCTTT,CASRTGYLAFF
TRBV4-1,few,TRBJ1-1,-,TGCGCCAGCAGCCAAGATTTGGGCAACATGAACACTGAAGCTTTCTTT,CASSQDLGNMNTEAFF
TRBV25-1,-,TRBJ1-2,-,TGTGCCAGCAGTGATCTAACGGGTGGCTACACCTTC,CASSDLTGGYTF
TRBV4-3,-,TRBJ2-3,TRBD2,TGCGCCAGCAGCCAAGATCCTTTAGCGGGAGTGGCAGATACGCAGTATTTT,CASSQDPLAGVADTQYF
TRBV10-3,few,TRBJ1-3,TRBD1,TGTGCCATCAGTGCAGGCAGGGGGAACTCTGGAAACACCATATATTTT,CAISAGRGNSGNTIYF
TRBV5-1,-,TRBJ2-3,TRBD1,TGCGCCAGCAGCTTACAGGGGGCATCGACAGATACGCAGTATTTT,CASSLQGASTDTQYF
TRBV5-4,few,TRBJ1-1,-,TGTGCCAGCAGCCCCGATTTAACACGGGACACTGAAGCTTTCTTT,CASSPDLTRDTEAFF
TRBV18,few,TRBJ2-1,-,TGTGCCAGCTCACTATCCTATTCCGGGTCGAACAATGAGCAGTTCTTC,CASSLSYSGSNNEQFF
TRBV19,once,TRBJ1-1,TRBD1,TGTGCCAGTAGTATTCTTGGACAGGGCACCACTGAAGCTTTCTTT,CASSILGQGTTEAFF
TRBV19,-,TRBJ2-3,TRBD2,TGTGCCAGTAGTACCGAGCGGGAGAGGTTAGGTACGCAGTATTTT,CASSTERERLGTQYF
TRBV28,-,TRBJ2-3,-,TGTGCCAGCAATTCCCGCGCCACAGATACGCAGTATTTT,CASNSRATDTQYF
TRBV28,-,TRBJ1-5,TRBD1,TGTGCCAGCAGTGCACGGGACAGGGGGCATGGTCAGCCCCAGCATTTT,CASSARDRGHGQPQHF
TRBV7-3,-,TRBJ2-6,-,TGTGCCAGCAGCCCTACCACCGGGGGTGGGGCCAACGTCCTGACTTTC,CASSPTTGGGANVLTF
TRBV28,-,TRBJ1-2,-,TGTGCCATTAAGGGGAACGGCTACACCTTC,CAIKGNGYTF
TRBV28,-,TRBJ2-7,TRBD2,TGTGCCAGCAGTTTCCAGACTAGCGGGAGGGCCTACGAGCAGTACTTC,CASSFQTSGRAYEQYF
TRBV28,-,TRBJ1-3,-,TGTGCCAGCATCGGAGGGCCTTCCTCTGGAAACACCATATATTTT,CASIGGPSSGNTIYF
TRBV6-5,few,TRBJ2-3,-,TGTGCCAGCACCTACTTCGGGGGATCAACAGATACGCAGTATTTT,CASTYFGGSTDTQYF